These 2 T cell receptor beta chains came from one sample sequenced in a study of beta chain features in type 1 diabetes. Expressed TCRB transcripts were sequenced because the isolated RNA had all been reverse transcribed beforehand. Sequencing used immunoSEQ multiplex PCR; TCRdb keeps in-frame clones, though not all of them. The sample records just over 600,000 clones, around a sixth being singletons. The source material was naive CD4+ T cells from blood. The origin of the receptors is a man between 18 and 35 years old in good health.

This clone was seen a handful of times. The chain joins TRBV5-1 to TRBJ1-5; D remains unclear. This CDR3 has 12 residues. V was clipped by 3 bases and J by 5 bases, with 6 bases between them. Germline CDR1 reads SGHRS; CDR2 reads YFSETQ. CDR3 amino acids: CASSCLDQPQHF. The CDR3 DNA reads TGCGCCAGCAGCTGCCTAGATCAGCCCCAGCATTTT.

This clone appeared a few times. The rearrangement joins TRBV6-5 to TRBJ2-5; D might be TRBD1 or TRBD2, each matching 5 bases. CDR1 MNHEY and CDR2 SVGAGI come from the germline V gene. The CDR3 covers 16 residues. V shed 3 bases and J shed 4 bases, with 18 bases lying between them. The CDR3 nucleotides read TGTGCCAGCAGTTATGAGGGGCGAAGGCCGGGAGAGACCCAGTACTTC. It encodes CASSYEGRRPGETQYF.